This T cell receptor (beta chain) is from a study of vaccination effects on CD4 cells after COVID-19 (dated by TCRdb to the early 2020s). About the full investigation: To identify antigen-specific CD4+ T cell clonotypes by their expansion, the ViraFEST assay first stimulated PBMC with viral peptide pools and then applied TCR sequencing. Post-vaccine samples across the study were collected a median of 72 days after the second dose, with a range of 14 to 241. A few million PBMC per well were cultured with approximately 10 ug/ml peptides in IMDM containing around 5.3% human AB serum, around 10 IU/ml IL-2 and gentamicin. The study compared SARS-CoV-2 spike-specific CD4+ TCR repertoires before and after mRNA vaccination in COVID-19 convalescent patients and infection-naive vaccine recipients. A total of more than 8 COVID-19 convalescent patients and several SARS-CoV-2-naive healthy vaccine recipients were included in the full study. The Oncomine TCR Beta short-read assay on an Illumina iSeq 100 was used to sequence cultures from other donors in the study. Broad study findings and their caveats: In healthy vaccine recipients, vaccine-induced clones were almost all SARS-CoV-2 mono-reactive, with only 1 of 255 being cross-reactive with common cold coronaviruses. Only a small number of convalescent patients were included, and no early post-infection timepoints were available, which limited the study. Both infection-induced and vaccine-induced clones contracted markedly at late post-vaccination timepoints, which is consistent with waning T cell responses.

V is reduced by 4 bases and J by 7 bases, leaving a spacing of 11 bases between them. Based on the germline V gene, the CDR1 and CDR2 sequences are SGHRS and YFSETQ. The CDR3 spans 13 residues, from the cysteine through the phenylalanine. Only CDR3 DNA remains: 39 bases, in frame from the first base. Libraries were prepared through the immunoSEQ multiplex PCR assay. DNA from the cultured and isolated CD4+ T cells underwent TCR beta CDR3 sequencing. The original pipeline was this. Non-productive TCR sequences were removed and reads were trimmed to the CDR3 region, keeping CDR3s of at least 7 amino acids. Antigen-specific clonotypes were identified using the MANAFEST web app by comparison of expansion in peptide wells against reference cultures. To be called positive, a clone needed expansion at FDR<0.05 compared with the reference and with all other wells, an odds ratio greater than 5, and a frequency greater than 0.1% in two replicate wells. Cross-reactive clonotypes were defined as significantly expanded in SARS-CoV-2 spike wells and in at least one common cold coronavirus spike condition. Using the stringdist R package, CDR3 similarity was measured by Levenshtein distance, and unrooted trees were constructed with ape in R 3.6.1. TCRdb's version of the immuneACCESS table is confined to in-frame rearrangements and falls short of the full clone set. An unresolved V gene accounts for under half of the shortfall where checked; the remainder is of unknown origin. V, J and clone size are taken as reported in that table, and D and trimming were inferred from the DNA itself. Present in this sample are 40,000 to 50,000 clones, approximately 72% of which were seen just once. The ten largest clones add up to roughly 9.7% of the sample.

This clone was recorded a few times. Its specific antigen is unknown. No per-base quality is available; no much larger clone lies one base away. After about 9 days of culture, CD4+ T cells were isolated with the EasySep CD4+ T cell isolation kit. Each participant received two doses of an mRNA SARS-CoV-2 vaccine, either BNT162b2 or mRNA-1273. The absence of prior SARS-CoV-2 infection in healthy vaccine recipients was confirmed by negative nucleocapsid antibodies before and after vaccination. Half of the culture medium was replaced with fresh IL-2-containing medium on days 3 and 7. Each peptide stimulation condition was cultured in triplicate wells unless otherwise noted. Using Ficoll-Paque Plus gradient centrifugation, PBMC were separated from whole blood and then either used fresh or cryopreserved at -140C. Genomic DNA was extracted from cultured CD4+ T cells with the QIAamp micro DNA kit.

Recombination connected TRBV5-1 to TRBJ1-4, with an unclear D gene assignment. This specimen was CD4+ T cells from PBMCs cultured without peptide, taken after COVID-19 vaccination. This receptor was taken from a human donor who received a COVID-19 vaccine. For the CDR3, the sequence is CASSRSASEKLFF. The sequence in DNA is TGCGCCAGCAGCAGGAGTGCCTCTGAAAAACTGTTTTTT.